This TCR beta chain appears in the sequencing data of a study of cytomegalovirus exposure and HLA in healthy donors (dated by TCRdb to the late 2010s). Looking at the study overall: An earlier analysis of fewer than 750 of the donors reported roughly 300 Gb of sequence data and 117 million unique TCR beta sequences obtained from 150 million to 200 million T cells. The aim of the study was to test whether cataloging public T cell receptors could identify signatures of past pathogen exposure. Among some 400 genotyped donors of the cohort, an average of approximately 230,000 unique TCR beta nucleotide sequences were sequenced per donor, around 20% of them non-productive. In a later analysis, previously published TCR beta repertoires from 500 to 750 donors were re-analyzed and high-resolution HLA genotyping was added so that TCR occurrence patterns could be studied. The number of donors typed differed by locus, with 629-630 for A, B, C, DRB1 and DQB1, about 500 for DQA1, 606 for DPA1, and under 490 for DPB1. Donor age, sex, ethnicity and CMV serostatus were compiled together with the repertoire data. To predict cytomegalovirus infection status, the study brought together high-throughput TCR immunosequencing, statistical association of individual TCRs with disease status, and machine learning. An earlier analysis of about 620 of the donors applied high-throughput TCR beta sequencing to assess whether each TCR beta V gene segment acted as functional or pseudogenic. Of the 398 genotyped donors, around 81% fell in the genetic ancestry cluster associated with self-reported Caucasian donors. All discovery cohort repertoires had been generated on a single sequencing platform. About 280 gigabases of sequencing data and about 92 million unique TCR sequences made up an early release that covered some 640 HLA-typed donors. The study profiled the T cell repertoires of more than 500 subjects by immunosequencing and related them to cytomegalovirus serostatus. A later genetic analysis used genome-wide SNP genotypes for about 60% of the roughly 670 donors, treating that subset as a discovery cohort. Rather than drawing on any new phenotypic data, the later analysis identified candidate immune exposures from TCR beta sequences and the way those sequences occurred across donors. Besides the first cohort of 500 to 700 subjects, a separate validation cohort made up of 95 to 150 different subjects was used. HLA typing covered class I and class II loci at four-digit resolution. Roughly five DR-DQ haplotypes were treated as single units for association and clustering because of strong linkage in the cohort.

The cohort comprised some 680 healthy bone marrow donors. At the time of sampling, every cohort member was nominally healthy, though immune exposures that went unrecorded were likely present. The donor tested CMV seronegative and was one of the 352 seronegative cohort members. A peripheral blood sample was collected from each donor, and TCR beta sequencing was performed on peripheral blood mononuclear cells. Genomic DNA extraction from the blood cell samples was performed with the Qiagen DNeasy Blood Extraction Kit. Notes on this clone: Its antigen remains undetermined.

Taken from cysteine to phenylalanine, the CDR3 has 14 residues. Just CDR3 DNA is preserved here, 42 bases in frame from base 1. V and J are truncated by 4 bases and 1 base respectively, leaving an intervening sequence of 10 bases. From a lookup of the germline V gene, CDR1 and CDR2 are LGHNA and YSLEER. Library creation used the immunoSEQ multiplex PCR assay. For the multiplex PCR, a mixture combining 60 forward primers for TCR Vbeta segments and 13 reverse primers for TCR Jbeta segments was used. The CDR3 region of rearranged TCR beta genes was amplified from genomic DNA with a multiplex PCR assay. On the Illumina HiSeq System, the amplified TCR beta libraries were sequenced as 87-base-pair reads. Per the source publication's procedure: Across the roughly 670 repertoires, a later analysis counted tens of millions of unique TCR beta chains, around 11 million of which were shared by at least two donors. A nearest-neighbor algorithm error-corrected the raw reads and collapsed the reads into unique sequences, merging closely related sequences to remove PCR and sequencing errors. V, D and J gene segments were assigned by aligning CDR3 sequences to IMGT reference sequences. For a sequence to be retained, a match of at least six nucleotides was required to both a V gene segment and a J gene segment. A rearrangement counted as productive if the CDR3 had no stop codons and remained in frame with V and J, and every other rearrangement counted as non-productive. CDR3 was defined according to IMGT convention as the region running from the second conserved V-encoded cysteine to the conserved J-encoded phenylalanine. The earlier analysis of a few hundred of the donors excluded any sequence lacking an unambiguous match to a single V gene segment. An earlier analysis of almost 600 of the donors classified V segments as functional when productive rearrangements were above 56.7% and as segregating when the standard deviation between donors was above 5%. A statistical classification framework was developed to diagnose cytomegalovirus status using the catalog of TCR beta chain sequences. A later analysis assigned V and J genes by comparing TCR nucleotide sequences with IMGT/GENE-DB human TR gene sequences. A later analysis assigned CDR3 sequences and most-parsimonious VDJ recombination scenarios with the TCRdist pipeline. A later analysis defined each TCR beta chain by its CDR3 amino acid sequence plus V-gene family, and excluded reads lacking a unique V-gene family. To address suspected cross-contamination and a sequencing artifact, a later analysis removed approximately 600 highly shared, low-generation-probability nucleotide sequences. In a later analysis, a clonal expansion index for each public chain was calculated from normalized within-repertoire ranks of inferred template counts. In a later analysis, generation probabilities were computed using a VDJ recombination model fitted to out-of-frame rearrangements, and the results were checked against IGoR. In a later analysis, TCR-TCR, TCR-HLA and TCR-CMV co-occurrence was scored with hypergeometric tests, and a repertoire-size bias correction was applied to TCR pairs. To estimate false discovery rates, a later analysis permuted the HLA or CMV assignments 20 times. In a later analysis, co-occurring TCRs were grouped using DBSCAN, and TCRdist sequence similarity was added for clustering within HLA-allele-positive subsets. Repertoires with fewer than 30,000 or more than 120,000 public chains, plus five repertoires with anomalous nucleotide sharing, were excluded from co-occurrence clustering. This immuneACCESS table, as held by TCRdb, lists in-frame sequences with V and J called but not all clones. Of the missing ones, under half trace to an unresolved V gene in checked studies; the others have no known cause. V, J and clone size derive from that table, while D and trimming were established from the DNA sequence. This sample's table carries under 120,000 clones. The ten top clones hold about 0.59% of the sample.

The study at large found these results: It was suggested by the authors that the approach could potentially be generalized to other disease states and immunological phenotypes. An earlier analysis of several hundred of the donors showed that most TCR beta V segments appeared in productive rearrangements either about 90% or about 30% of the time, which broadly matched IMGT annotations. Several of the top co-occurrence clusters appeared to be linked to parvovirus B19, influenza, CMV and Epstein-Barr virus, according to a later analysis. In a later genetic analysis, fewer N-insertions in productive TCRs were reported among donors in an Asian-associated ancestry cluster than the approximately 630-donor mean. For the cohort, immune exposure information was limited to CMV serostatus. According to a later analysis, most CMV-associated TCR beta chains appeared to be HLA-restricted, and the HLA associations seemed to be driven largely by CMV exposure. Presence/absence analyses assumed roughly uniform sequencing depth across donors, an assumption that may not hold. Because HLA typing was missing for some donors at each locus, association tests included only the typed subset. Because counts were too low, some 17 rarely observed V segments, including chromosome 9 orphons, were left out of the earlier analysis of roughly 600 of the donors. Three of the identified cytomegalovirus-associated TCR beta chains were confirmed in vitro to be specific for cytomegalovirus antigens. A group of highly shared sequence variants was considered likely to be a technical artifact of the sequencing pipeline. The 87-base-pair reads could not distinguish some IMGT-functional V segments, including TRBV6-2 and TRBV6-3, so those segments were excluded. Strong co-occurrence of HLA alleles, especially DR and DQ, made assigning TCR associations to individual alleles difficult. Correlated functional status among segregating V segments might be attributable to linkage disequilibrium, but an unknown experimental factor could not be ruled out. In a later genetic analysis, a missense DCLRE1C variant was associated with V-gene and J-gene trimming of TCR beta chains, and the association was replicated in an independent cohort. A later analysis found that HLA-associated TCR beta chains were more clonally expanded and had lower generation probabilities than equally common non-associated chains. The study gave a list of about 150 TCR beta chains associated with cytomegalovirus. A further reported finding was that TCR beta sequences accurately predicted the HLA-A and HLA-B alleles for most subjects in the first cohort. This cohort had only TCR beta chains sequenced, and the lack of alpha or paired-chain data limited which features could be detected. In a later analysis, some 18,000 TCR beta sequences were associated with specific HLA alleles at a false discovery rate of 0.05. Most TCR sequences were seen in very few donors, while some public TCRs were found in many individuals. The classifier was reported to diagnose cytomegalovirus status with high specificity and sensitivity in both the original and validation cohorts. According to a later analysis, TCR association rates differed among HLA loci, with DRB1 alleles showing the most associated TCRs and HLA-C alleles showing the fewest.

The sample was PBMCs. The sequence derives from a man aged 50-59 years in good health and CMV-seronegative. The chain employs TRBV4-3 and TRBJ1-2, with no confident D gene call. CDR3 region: CASSPREFNYGYTF. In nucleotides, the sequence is TGCGCCAGCAGCCCCCGGGAATTTAACTATGGCTACACCTTC.